This T cell receptor beta chain comes out of a study of T cell changes during pregnancy in multiple sclerosis. The germline gives CDR1 MDHEN, CDR2 SYDVKM. The CDR3 is 17 amino acids. The V and J ends lost 3 bases and 3 bases, in that order; junction bases with no gene match: 11. Profiling relied on immunoSEQ multiplex PCR, and the TCRdb table lists in-frame clones only, not all of them. The data show about 40,000 clones, about nine tenths seen once. The sequenced sample was CD4+ T cells from peripheral blood mononuclear cells, obtained in the second trimester of pregnancy. The source of this sequence is a female donor with multiple sclerosis, enrolled in a pregnancy study. The rearrangement uses TRBV28 and TRBJ1-5, with 7 bases matching TRBD1. The DNA of the CDR3 is TGTGCCAGCAGTTTGGGAACACAGGGGATGCACAATCAGCCCCAGCATTTT. It encodes CASSLGTQGMHNQPQHF.